Below, one TCR beta chain is given with its context. The CDR3 spans 15 residues. V lost 1 base and J lost 6; bases outside the gene matches: 6. The germline CDR1 and CDR2 sequences are SGHTA and FQGNSA. Original processing notes: Reference gene primer amplification in the assay estimated nucleated cell counts. TCRdb keeps only in-frame clones here, not all; method: immunoSEQ multiplex PCR. V and J calls and clone size are given by that table; D and trimming were obtained from the DNA. Altogether under 300,000 clones are present, around nine tenths being singletons, with the ten largest covering approximately 7%. This sample was included in a study of blood T cell repertoires in COVID-19.

What was sequenced was peripheral blood. The sequence was collected from a woman aged 65 to 85 with active or convalescent COVID-19. J is TRBJ1-5 and V is TRBV7-2, with 7 bases fitting TRBD1. The CDR3 sequence is CASSLEGGAFQPQHF. CDR3 sequence (DNA): TGTGCCAGCAGCTTAGAAGGGGGCGCGTTTCAGCCCCAGCATTTT.